Given below is one TCR beta chain in context. The germline gives CDR1 SNHLY, CDR2 FYNNEI. Trimming took 6 bases from V and 3 from J; bases not matched to a gene: 1. This CDR3 is 12 amino acids long. Running of the assay took place at deep level. Produced via immunoSEQ multiplex PCR; TCRdb's table is partial and in-frame only. The profile shows fewer than 3 million clones, approximately 90% of them singletons. Both subsets, CD45RA+ naive and CD45RA-negative memory, were split from the CD4+ cells. This sample was taken from a study of shared clonotypes between healthy human individuals. This chain links TRBV2 with TRBJ1-1; 7 bases line up with TRBD1. The sequence came from a man younger than 35 in good health. Some clones in this sample may be carry-over from other donors' samples. The sample was naive CD4+ T cells from PBMCs. Subset of the sample: CD45RA+ positively selected. The CDR3 DNA reads as TGTGCCAGCAGGCAGGGGGACACTGAAGCTTTCTTT. Its protein is CASRQGDTEAFF.